These 17 T cell receptor beta chains originate from one sample sequenced in a study of CD8 T cells in Susac syndrome. Random hexamers were used to reverse transcribe the RNA input (roughly 0.5 to 1 ug). One entry per CDR3 protein, called by TCRdb with MiXCR from the immunoSEQ multiplex PCR reads. The sample carries about 190,000 distinct CDR3 sequences, roughly 94% recorded once. Source material: CD8+ T cells from PBMCs. These receptors all come from a human donor with Susac syndrome.

The J gene is TRBJ2-1, the V gene TRBV29-1, with 11 bases fitting TRBD2. The CDR3 runs to 19 residues. Germline lookup yields CDR1 SQVTM and CDR2 ANQGSEA. The J segment lost 5 bases and the V segment lost 6 bases, leaving 21 bases of the junction unmatched. The CDR3 region is CSVPPCCSSGGAINNEQFF. The CDR3 DNA is TGCAGCGTCCCCCCGTGTTGTAGTAGCGGGGGGGCCATCAACAATGAGCAGTTCTTC.

The V gene is TRBV4-1, the J gene TRBJ2-7; TRBD1 matches 9 bases. The germline V gene encodes CDR1 MGHRA and CDR2 YSYEKL. This CDR3 comprises 15 residues. Trimming took 1 base from V and 5 from J; bases not matched to a gene: 6. CDR3 loop: CASSQGMGQGHEQYF. The CDR3 nucleotides read TGCGCCAGCAGCCAAGGGATGGGACAGGGCCACGAGCAGTACTTC.

The genes are TRBV10-3 and TRBJ2-1; D is ambiguous. The CDR3 spans 12 residues. Germline V CDR1 and CDR2: ENHRY, SYGVKD. The V gene lost 2 bases and the J gene lost 4 bases, with 3 bases spanning the gap. The CDR3 DNA reads TGTGCCATCAGTGAGACGTACAATGAGCAGTTCTTC. It specifies CAISETYNEQFF.

The chain employs TRBV18 and TRBJ2-7; TRBD1 aligns across 10 bases. CDR1 is KGHSH, CDR2 LQKENI, per germline. V lost 3 bases, J lost 2 bases, and 13 bases stayed unmatched. The CDR3 is made up of 18 amino acids. CDR3 sequence reads: CASSPPGQGPYTAYEQYF. The CDR3 DNA sequence: TGTGCCAGCTCACCTCCGGGACAGGGGCCGTACACGGCCTACGAGCAGTACTTC.

The chain uses TRBV5-6 and TRBJ2-1; weak D call: TRBD2 (5 bases). Trimming stripped 0 bases from V and 4 bases from J, with 8 bases between. This CDR3 is 14 amino acids long. The V gene's germline CDR1 is SGHDT and CDR2 YYEEEE. The CDR3 coding sequence is TGTGCCAGCAGCTTGGCTAGCAGATACAATGAGCAGTTCTTC. Protein: CASSLASRYNEQFF.

The chain carries TRBV6-6 and TRBJ2-7; D could derive from TRBD1 or TRBD2 (6 bases each). The CDR3 is 14 residues long. Germline CDR1 and CDR2: MNHNY and SVGAGI (reference sequence). The ends were cut back, 6 bases at V and 3 bases at J, with 15 bases in the middle. CDR3 in DNA: TGTGCCAGCAGGGAGGGGGTCTTAGACTACGAGCAGTACTTC. Protein: CASREGVLDYEQYF.

J is TRBJ2-2 and V is TRBV4-1, with D possibly TRBD1 on 6 matching bases. V was pared by 3 bases and J by 4 bases, with 12 bases between. The germline CDR1 and CDR2 sequences are MGHRA and YSYEKL. The CDR3 runs to 15 residues. CDR3 residues: CASSQPTRGTGELFF. The CDR3 DNA sequence: TGCGCCAGCAGCCAGCCTACCAGGGGCACCGGGGAGCTGTTTTTT.

In DNA form, the CDR3 reads TGTGCCAGCAGCTTATTTCGGAGCTCCTACAATGAGCAGTTCTTC. This codes for CASSLFRSSYNEQFF. The rearrangement uses TRBV11-2 and TRBJ2-1; D not resolved. The CDR3 contains 15 residues. Germline lookup yields CDR1 SGHAT and CDR2 FQNNGV. V was pared by 2 bases and J by 0 bases, with 8 bases between.

The chain links TRBV20-1 to TRBJ2-3; 13 positions match TRBD2. The CDR3 extends over 14 amino acids. Germline V gene lookup returns CDR1 DFQATT and CDR2 SNEGSKA (reference sequence). The V gene end was trimmed by 6 bases and the J gene end by 4 bases; junction bases not matched to a gene: 4. This CDR3 reads CSARTSGRADTQYF. The CDR3 region has the DNA TGCAGTGCGCGGACTAGCGGGAGAGCAGATACGCAGTATTTT.

The chain couples TRBV2 to TRBJ1-1; 7 positions match TRBD1. The V gene end was trimmed by 1 base and the J gene end by 10 bases; junction bases not matched to a gene: 9. The length of the CDR3 is 14 residues. Germline V gene data show CDR1 as SNHLY and CDR2 as FYNNEI. The CDR3 loop is CASSEGVGTDGAFF. The CDR3 DNA sequence: TGTGCCAGCAGTGAAGGGGTCGGGACAGACGGAGCTTTCTTT.

This clonotype was recorded only once. The genes are TRBV19 and TRBJ2-1, with a weak D call TRBD1 (7 bases). The CDR3 extends over 15 amino acids. The germline V gene has CDR1 LNHDA and CDR2 SQIVND (reference sequence). V lost 5 bases and J 7 bases, leaving 18 bases between the germline ends. In DNA, the CDR3 is TGTGCCAGTAGTCCCATGGAGGGGGCGCGAAATGAGCAGTTCTTC. Protein: CASSPMEGARNEQFF.

The chain carries TRBV11-2 and TRBJ2-6; D not resolved. Per the germline V gene, CDR1 is SGHAT and CDR2 is FQNNGV. The V end lost 2 bases, the J end lost 2 bases, and 7 bases lay between the germline ends. This CDR3 contains 15 residues. The CDR3 DNA is TGTGCCAGCAGCTTAACACGGACTGGGGCCAACGTCCTGACTTTC. Residues: CASSLTRTGANVLTF.

This clonotype was seen just once. The chain employs TRBV15 and TRBJ1-2, with D unclear. Germline V gene sequence: CDR1 LNHNV, CDR2 YYDKDF (reference sequence). CDR3 length: 14 amino acids. Trimming shortened V by 4 bases and J by 4 bases, and 13 bases separated the two germline ends. CDR3 loop: CATSINGPAYGYTF. The CDR3 bases are TGTGCCACCAGCATCAACGGGCCAGCCTATGGCTACACCTTC.

The chain uses TRBV4-1 and TRBJ2-7, with TRBD1 matching over 7 bases. This CDR3 is 16 amino acids long. V trimming: 4 bases; J trimming: 0 bases; junction bases outside the gene matches: 9. The germline V gene encodes CDR1 MGHRA and CDR2 YSYEKL. The CDR3 protein is CASSPMPGQISYEQYF. The CDR3 DNA is TGCGCCAGCAGCCCAATGCCGGGACAGATCTCCTACGAGCAGTACTTC.

V usage is TRBV30 and J usage is TRBJ1-6, with TRBD1 matching 7 bases. The CDR3 totals 14 residues. Per germline, CDR1 GTSNPN and CDR2 SVGIG (reference sequence). Trimming at V came to 0 bases and at J to 6 bases, leaving 2 bases not matched to a gene. The DNA for the CDR3 is TGTGCCTGGAGTGTAGGGGGCCCTAATTCACCCCTCCACTTT. Translated, it gives CAWSVGGPNSPLHF.

The V gene is TRBV25-1, the J gene TRBJ1-2; the D is unclear. Trimming removed 3 bases from V and 5 bases from J, with 16 bases in between. CDR3 size: 15 residues. Germline CDR1 reads MGHDK; CDR2 reads SYGVNS. The CDR3 DNA reads TGTGCCAGCAGTGAGGCAGGACCCGTTGGGTATGGCTACACCTTC. As protein: CASSEAGPVGYGYTF.

The genes are TRBV5-6 and TRBJ2-7; D might be TRBD2 (5 bases). The CDR3 has 14 amino acids. In germline, CDR1 is SGHDT, CDR2 YYEEEE. With 3 bases removed from V and 3 bases from J, the gap between germline ends came to 13 bases. CDR3 loop: CASSYSDSDYEQYF. CDR3 bases: TGTGCCAGCAGCTACTCGGACTCCGACTACGAGCAGTACTTC. The full variable domain, its missing parts supplied by reference TRBV5-6 and TRBJ2-7, is DAGVTQSPTHLIKTRGQQVTLRCSPKSGHDTVSWYQQALGQGPQFIFQYYEEEERQRGNFPDRFSGHQFPNYSSELNVNALLLGDSALYLCASSYSDSDYEQYFGPGTRLTVT.